This T cell receptor (beta chain) came from a study of blood T cell repertoires in COVID-19. As processed by the authors: For nucleated cells, counts were estimated from reference gene primer amplification. Sequencing was performed with immunoSEQ multiplex PCR; in TCRdb, only in-frame clones are kept and a portion is missing. V and J calls and clone size are given by that table; D and trimming were obtained from the DNA. The data show 84,000 or so clones, roughly 87% seen once. The germline V gene encodes CDR1 LGHNA and CDR2 YSLEER. The CDR3 is 15 residues long. V lost 0 bases and J 5 bases, leaving 10 bases between the germline ends.

The rearrangement uses TRBV4-3 and TRBJ1-4; no reliable D call. The sequence was obtained from a man between 65 and 80 years old with acute or convalescent COVID-19. Sequenced sample: peripheral blood. CDR3 residues: CASSQDRLRNEKLFF. CDR3 bases: TGCGCCAGCAGCCAAGACAGGCTGAGAAATGAAAAACTGTTTTTT.